This record looks at one T cell receptor beta chain sequence and its context. As yet, its antigen is unknown. The sample comes from a study of brain T cells in children with intractable seizures. Study-level findings and limits: Pre-surgery blood may have been undersampled, hiding some clones. Patients' HCMV serostatus was unknown; virus specificity rests on CDR3 similarity alone.

The protocol was immunoSEQ multiplex PCR, while the TCRdb copy is restricted to in-frame clones and leaves out a portion. There are approximately 77,000 clones in the sample; roughly 91% occur only once, and roughly 1.5% lies in the top ten. Only cases whose brain tissue showed the highest T cell transcript signatures were sequenced. Pre-surgery treatment included at least one anti-epileptic drug. This CDR3 region has 15 residues. Trimming took 4 bases from V and 3 from J, leaving 13 bases between them. Germline V CDR1 and CDR2: ENHRY, SYGVKD. This specimen was peripheral blood, taken at surgery. This TCR was recovered from a boy younger than two with tuberous sclerosis and intractable seizures. The chain links TRBV10-3 to TRBJ2-1; D is perhaps TRBD2 (6 bases). CDR3 sequence reads: CAISAPGGVYNEQFF. The CDR3 bases are TGTGCCATCAGTGCCCCCGGGGGAGTCTACAATGAGCAGTTCTTC.